The T cell receptor (beta chain) under discussion was sequenced for a study of shared clonotypes between healthy human individuals. Study details: Donor composition was a couple of women and a few men, aged 18 to 49. The study's findings and limits: At large depth, rarefaction still showed sorted-subset sequencing to be incomplete.

As to this clone: Its antigen is as yet unknown.

Only in-frame clones appear in the TCRdb table, and some are missing; sequencing was by immunoSEQ multiplex PCR. The data hold just over 2,000,000 clones, with about 95% observed a single time. Terminally differentiated effector memory CD45RA+ cells were excluded by CCR7 positive selection of CD45RO-negative cells. The sequencing sample was made of naive CD8+ T cells sorted from blood. This TCR derives from a man between 18 and 35 years old in good health.

CDR3 region: CASNKDRGLYGYTF. The DNA of the CDR3 is TGTGCCAGCAATAAAGACAGGGGGCTGTATGGCTACACCTTC. The rearrangement uses TRBV6-1 and TRBJ1-2; 10 positions match TRBD1. The ends lost 7 bases at V and 5 bases at J; junction bases unmatched: 7. There are 14 residues in the CDR3. In germline, CDR1 is MNHNS, CDR2 SASEGT.